This TCR beta chain was retrieved from a study of CD8 T cells in ankylosing spondylitis. Study-wide results and limits: A CD8+ phenotype characterized the disease-linked clones, which were relatively rare in peripheral blood. The authors reported significant enrichment of disease-linked clones in matched ankylosing spondylitis synovial fluid.

Generation of TCR beta libraries employed quantitative 5'-RACE incorporating molecular barcodes. TCRdb passed the 5' RACE reads through MiXCR, listing each CDR3 protein once. The data contain about 39,000 distinct CDR3 sequences, 3% to 3.5% of them seen just once; the ten biggest clones take up 2.5% to 3%. This clonotype was counted ten times or more. Its matching antigen is unknown. V was trimmed by 3 bases and J by 5 bases, leaving 13 bases between them. The CDR3 covers 14 residues. The sequence was obtained from a male donor with ankylosing spondylitis or in good health (not recorded which). The V gene is TRBV12-3 or TRBV12-4, the J gene TRBJ1-2; possible D gene TRBD1, 5 bases. Sequencing was performed on blood, either unsorted or a sorted T cell fraction (not recorded which). The CDR3 sequence: CASSLAGTLYGYTF. The CDR3, as DNA: TGTGCCAGCAGTTTGGCCGGGACCCTTTATGGCTACACCTTC.